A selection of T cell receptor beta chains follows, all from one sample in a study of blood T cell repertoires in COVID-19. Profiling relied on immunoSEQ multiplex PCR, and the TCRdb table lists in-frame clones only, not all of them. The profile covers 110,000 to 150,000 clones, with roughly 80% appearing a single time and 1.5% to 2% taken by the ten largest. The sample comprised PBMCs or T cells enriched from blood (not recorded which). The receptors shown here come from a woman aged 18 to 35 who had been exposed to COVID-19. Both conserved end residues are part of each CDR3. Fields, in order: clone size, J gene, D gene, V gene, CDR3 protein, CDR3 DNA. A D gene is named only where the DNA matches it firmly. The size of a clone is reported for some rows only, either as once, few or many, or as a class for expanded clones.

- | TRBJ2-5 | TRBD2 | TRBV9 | CASSGEGWETQYF | TGTGCCAGCAGCGGGGAGGGCTGGGAGACCCAGTACTTC
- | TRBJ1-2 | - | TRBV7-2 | CASSADIQYYGYTF | TGTGCCAGCAGCGCAGATATACAGTACTATGGCTACACCTTC
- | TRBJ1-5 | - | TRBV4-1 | CASSQSDRFMDQPQHF | TGCGCCAGCAGCCAGAGTGACAGGTTTATGGATCAGCCCCAGCATTTT
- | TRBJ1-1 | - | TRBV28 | CASSTGLYVEAFF | TGTGCCAGCAGTACAGGGTTGTACGTTGAAGCTTTCTTT
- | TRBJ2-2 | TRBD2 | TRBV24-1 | CATSDSRLAMGTGELFF | TGTGCCACCAGTGACTCCAGACTAGCGATGGGCACCGGGGAGCTGTTTTTT
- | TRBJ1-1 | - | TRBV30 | CAWSTGRNTEAFF | TGTGCCTGGAGTACCGGTAGGAACACTGAAGCTTTCTTT
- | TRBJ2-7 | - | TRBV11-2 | CASSLGSDYEQYF | TGTGCCAGCAGCTTAGGCTCAGACTACGAGCAGTACTTC
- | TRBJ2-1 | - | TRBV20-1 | CSAVRYNEQFF | TGCAGTGCTGTCAGGTACAATGAGCAGTTCTTC
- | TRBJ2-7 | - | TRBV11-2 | CASSLVGGGRVYEQYF | TGTGCCAGCAGCTTAGTTGGGGGGGGCAGGGTCTACGAGCAGTACTTC
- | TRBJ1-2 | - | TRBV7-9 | CASSPQNYGYTF | TGTGCCAGCAGCCCGCAGAACTATGGCTACACCTTC
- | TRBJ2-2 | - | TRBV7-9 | CASTSAGYTGELFF | TGTGCCAGCACCTCCGCGGGGTACACCGGGGAGCTGTTTTTT
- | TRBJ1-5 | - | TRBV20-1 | CSASQEGNQPQHF | TGCAGTGCTAGTCAGGAAGGCAATCAGCCCCAGCATTTT
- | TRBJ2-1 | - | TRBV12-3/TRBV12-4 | CASSLRGNEQFF | TGTGCCAGCAGTTTAAGGGGAAATGAGCAGTTCTTC
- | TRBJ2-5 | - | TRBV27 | CASSLTRTAQETQYF | TGTGCCAGCAGTTTAACCCGGACAGCCCAAGAGACCCAGTACTTC
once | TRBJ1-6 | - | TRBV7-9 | CASSPIAGRLDNSPLHF | TGTGCCAGCAGCCCTATAGCAGGGAGGTTGGATAATTCACCCCTCCACTTT
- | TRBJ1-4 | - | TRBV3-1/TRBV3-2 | CASSQGGPGNEKLFF | TGTGCCAGCAGCCAAGGGGGGCCGGGAAATGAAAAACTGTTTTTT
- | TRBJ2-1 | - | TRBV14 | CASSQLDRLPQNEQFF | TGTGCCAGCAGCCAATTGGATAGACTCCCTCAGAATGAGCAGTTCTTC
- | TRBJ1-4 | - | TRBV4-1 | CASSQGGDLNEKLFF | TGCGCCAGCAGCCAAGGGGGGGATCTAAATGAAAAACTGTTTTTT
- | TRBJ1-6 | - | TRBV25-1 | CASSDQGTGFSPLHF | TGTGCCAGCAGTGATCAGGGGACCGGTTTTTCACCCCTCCACTTT
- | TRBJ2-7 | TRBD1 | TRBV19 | CASSSDRGWDEQYF | TGTGCCAGTAGTTCGGACAGGGGCTGGGACGAGCAGTACTTC
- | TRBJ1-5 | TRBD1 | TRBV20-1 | CSASTPRGNQPQHF | TGCAGTGCTAGTACCCCCAGGGGGAATCAGCCCCAGCATTTT
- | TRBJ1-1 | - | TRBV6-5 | CASSYYQGLNTEAFF | TGTGCCAGCAGTTACTATCAGGGCCTGAACACTGAAGCTTTCTTT
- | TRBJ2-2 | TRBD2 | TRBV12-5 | CASGLVLGGSGELFF | TGTGCTAGTGGTTTGGTACTGGGAGGGTCCGGGGAGCTGTTTTTT
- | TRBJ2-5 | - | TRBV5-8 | CASSATGSRQETQYF | TGTGCCAGCAGCGCTACAGGCTCCCGCCAAGAGACCCAGTACTTC
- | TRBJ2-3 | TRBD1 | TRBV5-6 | CASSPQGAVDTQYF | TGTGCCAGCAGCCCTCAGGGGGCAGTAGATACGCAGTATTTT
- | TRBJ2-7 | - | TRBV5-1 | CASSLEQTAYEQYF | TGCGCCAGCAGCTTGGAACAGACAGCCTACGAGCAGTACTTC
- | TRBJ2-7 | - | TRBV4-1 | CASSQEPVGGEQYF | TGCGCCAGCAGCCAAGAACCGGTTGGGGGGGAGCAGTACTTC
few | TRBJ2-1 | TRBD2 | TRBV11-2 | CASSLVSGFTGNEQFF | TGTGCCAGCAGCTTAGTTAGCGGGTTTACGGGCAATGAGCAGTTCTTC
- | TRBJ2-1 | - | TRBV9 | CASSVEGGFYNEQFF | TGTGCCAGCAGCGTAGAAGGGGGATTCTACAATGAGCAGTTCTTC
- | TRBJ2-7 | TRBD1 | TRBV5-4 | CASSSRDSVGEQYF | TGTGCCAGCAGCTCTCGGGACAGCGTGGGCGAGCAGTACTTC
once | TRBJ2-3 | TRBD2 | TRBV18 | CASSPRLAGRGDTQYF | TGTGCCAGCTCACCCCGACTAGCGGGACGTGGAGATACGCAGTATTTT
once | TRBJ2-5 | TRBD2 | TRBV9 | CASSVEPSGISETQYF | TGTGCCAGCAGCGTAGAGCCTAGCGGGATTTCAGAGACCCAGTACTTC
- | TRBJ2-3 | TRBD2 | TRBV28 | CASRKREGPDTQYF | TGTGCCAGCAGAAAGCGGGAGGGCCCAGATACGCAGTATTTT
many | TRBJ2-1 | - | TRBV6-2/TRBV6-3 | CASSFGGNEQFF | TGTGCCAGCAGTTTCGGGGGTAATGAGCAGTTCTTC
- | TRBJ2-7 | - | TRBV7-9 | CASSPRSAGNEQYF | TGTGCCAGCAGCCCTCGATCTGCAGGGAACGAGCAGTACTTC
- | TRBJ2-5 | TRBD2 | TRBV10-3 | CAISAGLAGGETQYF | TGTGCCATCAGTGCAGGACTAGCGGGAGGCGAGACCCAGTACTTC
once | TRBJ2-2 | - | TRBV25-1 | CASSVAGTGELFF | TGTGCCAGCAGTGTGGCAGGGACCGGGGAGCTGTTTTTT
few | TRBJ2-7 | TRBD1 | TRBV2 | CASSGTGGHEQYF | TGTGCCAGCAGTGGGACAGGGGGGCACGAGCAGTACTTC
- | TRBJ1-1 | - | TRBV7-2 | CASSLDGETVNTEAFF | TGTGCCAGCAGCTTAGACGGCGAGACAGTGAACACTGAAGCTTTCTTT
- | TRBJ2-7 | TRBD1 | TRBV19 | CASRGRDRVHEQYF | TGTGCCAGTAGGGGGAGGGACAGGGTGCACGAGCAGTACTTC
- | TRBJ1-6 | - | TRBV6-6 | CASSSGYGYNSPLHF | TGTGCCAGCAGCTCAGGGTACGGCTATAATTCACCCCTCCACTTT
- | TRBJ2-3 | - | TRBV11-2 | CASSPRTGPLGTDTQYF | TGTGCCAGCAGCCCGAGAACAGGGCCCCTCGGCACAGATACGCAGTATTTT
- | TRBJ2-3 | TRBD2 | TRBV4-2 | CASSDGGRATDTQYF | TGTGCCAGCAGCGATGGCGGGAGGGCCACAGATACGCAGTATTTT
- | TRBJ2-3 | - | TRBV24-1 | CATSDFGGGGSSSTDTQYF | TGTGCCACCAGTGATTTTGGGGGCGGGGGTAGTTCTAGCACAGATACGCAGTATTTT
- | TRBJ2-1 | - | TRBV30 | CAWSAGATYNEQFF | TGTGCCTGGAGTGCTGGGGCCACCTACAATGAGCAGTTCTTC
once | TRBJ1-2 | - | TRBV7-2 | CASSLAVRVGPGRGYGYTF | TGTGCCAGCAGCTTAGCCGTGCGGGTGGGTCCCGGGAGGGGCTATGGCTACACCTTC
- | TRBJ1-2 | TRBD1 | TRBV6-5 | CASSYSTGTGVGYTF | TGTGCCAGCAGTTACTCGACTGGGACAGGGGTTGGCTACACCTTC
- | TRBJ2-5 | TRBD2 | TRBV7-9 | CASSLREGGPETQYF | TGTGCCAGCAGCTTACGGGAGGGCGGCCCGGAGACCCAGTACTTC
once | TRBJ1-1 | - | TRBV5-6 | CASKVGWGENTEAFF | TGTGCCAGCAAGGTCGGGTGGGGCGAGAACACTGAAGCTTTCTTT